These 13 T cell receptor beta chains share one sample of origin, sequenced in a study of cytomegalovirus exposure and HLA in healthy donors. PCR involved 60 Vbeta and 13 Jbeta primers. TCRdb keeps only in-frame clones here, not all; method: immunoSEQ multiplex PCR. This sample yields about 130,000 clones, of which about four fifths are seen a single time; 0.7% belongs to the top ten. Sequencing was performed on PBMCs. All receptors derive from a man aged 18 to 35 in good health and CMV-seronegative.

The gene calls are TRBV4-3 and TRBJ1-6; D is perhaps TRBD1 (5 bases). The germline V gene encodes CDR1 LGHNA and CDR2 YSLEER. This CDR3 is 15 amino acids long. Trimming took 1 base from V and 6 from J, leaving 10 bases between them. The CDR3, as DNA: TGCGCCAGCAGCCAAGTAAGGGGAAGTAATTCACCCCTCCACTTT. Protein product: CASSQVRGSNSPLHF.

This chain connects TRBV9 to TRBJ2-2, with 8 nucleotides matching TRBD1. CDR1 is SGDLS, CDR2 YYNGEE, per germline. V was pared by 1 base and J by 0 bases, with 5 bases of the junction left unmatched. This CDR3 has 17 amino acids. CDR3 DNA sequence: TGTGCCAGCAGCGTACCCGGGACAGGAGCGAACACCGGGGAGCTGTTTTTT. Amino acids: CASSVPGTGANTGELFF.

The chain carries TRBV6-1 and TRBJ2-2; possible D gene TRBD2, 5 bases. Deletions cut 4 bases from V and 0 bases from J, with 9 bases between. The CDR3 sequence is 15 residues long. CDR1 and CDR2 (germline): MNHNS, SASEGT. The CDR3 DNA reads TGTGCCAGCAGTGGCAGGACTCCGAACACCGGGGAGCTGTTTTTT. As protein: CASSGRTPNTGELFF.

In nucleotides, the CDR3 is TGTGCCAGCAGCCCTACAACCCGACTAGCGGGGGCAGATACGCAGTATTTT. This gives the protein CASSPTTRLAGADTQYF. V gene TRBV9 combines with J gene TRBJ2-3; 12 nucleotides match TRBD2. Germline CDR1 and CDR2: SGDLS and YYNGEE. The CDR3 totals 17 residues. V shed 4 bases, J shed 4 bases, and the junction held 10 bases outside the gene matches.

V usage is TRBV30 and J usage is TRBJ2-7, with 8 bases fitting TRBD1. Germline loops: CDR1 GTSNPN, CDR2 SVGIG (reference sequence). V lost 2 bases and J lost 5; bases outside the gene matches: 11. This CDR3 is 15 amino acids long. The CDR3 sequence: CAWSWTGFAGDEQYF. DNA for the CDR3: TGTGCCTGGAGTTGGACAGGGTTCGCCGGCGACGAGCAGTACTTC.

The genes are TRBV7-9 and TRBJ1-2, with TRBD1 identical over 9 bases. This CDR3 comprises 14 residues. The V gene end was trimmed by 0 bases and the J gene end by 6 bases; junction bases not matched to a gene: 2. The V gene's germline CDR1 is SEHNR and CDR2 FQNEAQ (reference sequence). The CDR3 spells CASSLAGTGNGYTF. The DNA for the CDR3 is TGTGCCAGCAGCTTAGCCGGGACAGGGAATGGCTACACCTTC.

The table lists this clone with a few counts. The gene calls are TRBV7-9 and TRBJ2-2, with D tentatively TRBD1 (6 bases). CDR1 is SEHNR and CDR2 is FQNEAQ in the germline V gene (reference sequence). V was trimmed by 2 bases and J by 1 base, leaving 11 bases between them. The CDR3 has 16 residues. The chain's CDR3 is CASSLLGGGNTGELFF. In DNA form, the CDR3 reads TGTGCCAGCAGCTTACTTGGGGGCGGGAACACCGGGGAGCTGTTTTTT.

The gene calls are TRBV30 and TRBJ2-1, with D perhaps matching TRBD2 (6 bases). Germline lookup yields CDR1 GTSNPN and CDR2 SVGIG (reference sequence). This CDR3 comprises 13 residues. Trimming took off 8 bases at V and 4 bases at J, with 15 bases between the two ends. CDR3 sequence reads: CAGTLEYYNEQFF. In nucleotides, the CDR3 is TGTGCCGGGACTTTGGAGTATTACAATGAGCAGTTCTTC.

The V gene is TRBV28, the J gene TRBJ2-7; the D gene is possibly TRBD1 (6 bases). V was shortened by 5 bases and J by 1 base, with 15 bases between the two germline ends. The CDR3 covers 15 residues. From germline, CDR1 is MDHEN and CDR2 SYDVKM. CDR3 coding DNA: TGTGCCAGCAGTCCAAGGGACATAAGATCCTACGAGCAGTACTTC. Its translation is CASSPRDIRSYEQYF.

This chain uses TRBV4-2 with TRBJ2-1; 7 bases are a match to TRBD2. With V trimmed by 0 bases and J by 7 bases, 18 bases remained unmatched. In germline, CDR1 is LGHNA, CDR2 YNFKEQ. The CDR3 totals 19 residues. CDR3: CASSQDGSASGRSGNEQFF. The CDR3 nucleotides read TGTGCCAGCAGCCAAGATGGGTCGGCTAGCGGTCGATCGGGGAATGAGCAGTTCTTC.

The rearrangement links TRBV6-6 to TRBJ2-7, with D unresolved. CDR3 size: 13 residues. Germline V gene lookup returns CDR1 MNHNY and CDR2 SVGAGI (reference sequence). V dropped 6 bases and J dropped 6 bases, with 15 bases sitting between them. DNA for the CDR3: TGTGCCAGCAGAATCGTCGCTGCAGGCGAGCAGTACTTC. Translation: CASRIVAAGEQYF.

The chain uses TRBV5-6 and TRBJ2-1, with TRBD1 matching over 9 bases. CDR3 length: 15 amino acids. J gave up 9 bases and V 1 base, and 8 bases lay outside the gene matches. The V gene's germline CDR1 is SGHDT and CDR2 YYEEEE. For the CDR3, the DNA is TGTGCCAGCAGCTTGTTGTCAGCGACAGGGGGTGAGCAGTTCTTC. Its protein product is CASSLLSATGGEQFF.

V usage is TRBV6-6 and J usage is TRBJ1-1; D is unclear. Germline CDR1 reads MNHNY; CDR2 reads SVGAGI (reference sequence). The length of the CDR3 is 14 residues. V was pared by 7 bases and J by 1 base, with 13 bases between. CDR3 in amino acids: CASINYIANTEAFF. CDR3 nucleotides: TGTGCCAGCATAAACTACATTGCGAACACTGAAGCTTTCTTT.